This T cell receptor (beta chain) originates from a study of metastatic and nonmetastatic thyroid tumors. Study results and limitations: Significantly higher TCR beta diversity was reportedly seen in malignant thyroid tumors than benign nodules, in blood and tumor.

No patient received treatment before thyroid surgery. This clone was seen a single time. Its antigen is unidentified. Relative to the germline gene, one junction end is altered; a read error may explain this. CDR1 and CDR2 (germline): LGHDT, YNNKEL (reference sequence). The CDR3 has 15 residues. In the original workflow: A papillary thyroid cancer distant-metastasis classifier was built from CDR3 differences across clinicopathological groups. TCRdb re-called the PCR reads through MiXCR. These V and J calls rely on TCRdb rather than the paper's analysis. The sample has 30,000 or so clones; approximately 29% are singletons.

V gene TRBV3-1 combines with J gene TRBJ1-1; D is perhaps TRBD1 (5 bases). This receptor was obtained from a female donor with papillary thyroid cancer or a benign thyroid nodule (not recorded which). Some clones in this sample may be carry-over from other donors' samples. What was sequenced was blood. The CDR3 DNA reads as TGTGCCAGCAGCCAATGGAGGGCGCGGGGCACTGAATCTTTCTTT. It encodes CASSQWRARGTESFF.